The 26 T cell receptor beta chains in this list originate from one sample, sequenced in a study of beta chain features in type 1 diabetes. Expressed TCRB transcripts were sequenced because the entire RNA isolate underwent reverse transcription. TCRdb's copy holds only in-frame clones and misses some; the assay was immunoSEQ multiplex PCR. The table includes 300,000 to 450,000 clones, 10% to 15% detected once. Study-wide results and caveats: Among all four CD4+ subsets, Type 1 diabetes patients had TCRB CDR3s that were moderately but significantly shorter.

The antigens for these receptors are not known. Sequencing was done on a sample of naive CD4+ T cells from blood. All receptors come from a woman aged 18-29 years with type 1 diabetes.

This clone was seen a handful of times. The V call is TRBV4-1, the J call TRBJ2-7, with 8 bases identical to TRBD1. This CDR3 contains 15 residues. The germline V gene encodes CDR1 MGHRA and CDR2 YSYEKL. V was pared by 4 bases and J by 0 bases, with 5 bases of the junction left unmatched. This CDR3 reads CASSPGQATSYEQYF. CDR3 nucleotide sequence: TGCGCCAGCAGCCCGGGACAGGCGACCTCCTACGAGCAGTACTTC.

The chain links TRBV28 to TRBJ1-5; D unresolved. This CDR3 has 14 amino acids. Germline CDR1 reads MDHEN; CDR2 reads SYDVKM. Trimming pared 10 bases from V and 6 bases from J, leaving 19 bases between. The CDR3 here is CATWAVSSGQPQHF. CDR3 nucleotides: TGTGCCACCTGGGCCGTGTCATCAGGTCAGCCCCAGCATTTT.

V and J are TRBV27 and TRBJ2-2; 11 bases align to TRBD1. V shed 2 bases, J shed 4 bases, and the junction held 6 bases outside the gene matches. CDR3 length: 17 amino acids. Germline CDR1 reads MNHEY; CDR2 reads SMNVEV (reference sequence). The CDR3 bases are TGTGCCAGCAGTTTAGGACAGGGGGCGCTTTTCACCGGGGAGCTGTTTTTT. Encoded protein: CASSLGQGALFTGELFF.

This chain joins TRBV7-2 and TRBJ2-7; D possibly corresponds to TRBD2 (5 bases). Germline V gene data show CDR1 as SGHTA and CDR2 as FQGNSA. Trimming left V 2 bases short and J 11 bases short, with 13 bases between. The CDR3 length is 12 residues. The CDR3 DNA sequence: TGTGCCAGCAGCTTACAAACGGGAATGAAGTACTTC. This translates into CASSLQTGMKYF.

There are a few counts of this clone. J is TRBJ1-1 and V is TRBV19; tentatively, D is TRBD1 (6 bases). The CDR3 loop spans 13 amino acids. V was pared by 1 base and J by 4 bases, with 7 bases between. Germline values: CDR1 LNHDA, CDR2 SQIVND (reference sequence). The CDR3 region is CASSIVGGTEAFF. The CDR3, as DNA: TGTGCCAGTAGTATAGTAGGGGGCACTGAAGCTTTCTTT.

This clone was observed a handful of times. The DNA for the CDR3 is TGTGCCAGTAGTAAAAACCCGGGCGGGTACGAGCAGTACTTC. Amino acids: CASSKNPGGYEQYF. The J gene is TRBJ2-7, the V gene TRBV19; a weak D match, TRBD2 (5 bases). V was shortened by 4 bases and J by 4 bases, with 14 bases between the two germline ends. The CDR3 consists of 14 residues. Germline V gene sequence: CDR1 LNHDA, CDR2 SQIVND (reference sequence).

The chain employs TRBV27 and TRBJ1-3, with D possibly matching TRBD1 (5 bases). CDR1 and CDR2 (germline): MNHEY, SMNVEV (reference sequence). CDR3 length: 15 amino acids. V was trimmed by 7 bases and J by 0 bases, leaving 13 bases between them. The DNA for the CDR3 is TGTGCCAGCATGGGGGGACCCCGCTCTGGAAACACCATATATTTT. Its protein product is CASMGGPRSGNTIYF.

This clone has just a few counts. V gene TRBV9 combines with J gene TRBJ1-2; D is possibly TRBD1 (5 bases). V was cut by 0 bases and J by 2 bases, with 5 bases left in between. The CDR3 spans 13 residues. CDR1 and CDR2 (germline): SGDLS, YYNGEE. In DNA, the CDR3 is TGTGCCAGCAGCGTAGGACAGAACTATGGCTACACCTTC. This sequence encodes CASSVGQNYGYTF.

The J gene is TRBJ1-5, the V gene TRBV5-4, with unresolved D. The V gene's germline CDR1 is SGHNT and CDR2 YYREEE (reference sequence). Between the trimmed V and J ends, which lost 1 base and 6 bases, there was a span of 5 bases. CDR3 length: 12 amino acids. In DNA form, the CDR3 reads TGTGCCAGCAGCTTGCCCGGTCAGCCCCAGCATTTT. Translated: CASSLPGQPQHF. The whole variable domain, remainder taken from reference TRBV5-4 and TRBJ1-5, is ETGVTQSPTHLIKTRGQQVTLRCSSQSGHNTVSWYQQALGQGPQFIFQYYREEENGRGNFPPRFSGLQFPNYSSELNVNALELDDSALYLCASSLPGQPQHFGDGTRLSIL.

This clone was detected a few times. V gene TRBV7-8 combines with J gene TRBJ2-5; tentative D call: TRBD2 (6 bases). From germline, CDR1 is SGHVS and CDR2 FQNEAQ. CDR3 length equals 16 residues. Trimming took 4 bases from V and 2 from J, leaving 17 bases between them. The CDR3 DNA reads TGTGCCAGCAGCTCTCTGGGTAGCGGAGTACAAGAGACCCAGTACTTC. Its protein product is CASSSLGSGVQETQYF.

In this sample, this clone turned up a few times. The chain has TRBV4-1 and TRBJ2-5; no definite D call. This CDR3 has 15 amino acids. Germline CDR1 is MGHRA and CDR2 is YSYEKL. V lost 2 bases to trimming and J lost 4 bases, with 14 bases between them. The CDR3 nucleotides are TGCGCCAGCAGCCAACTTGTCCCCTCGGGAGAGACCCAGTACTTC. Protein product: CASSQLVPSGETQYF.

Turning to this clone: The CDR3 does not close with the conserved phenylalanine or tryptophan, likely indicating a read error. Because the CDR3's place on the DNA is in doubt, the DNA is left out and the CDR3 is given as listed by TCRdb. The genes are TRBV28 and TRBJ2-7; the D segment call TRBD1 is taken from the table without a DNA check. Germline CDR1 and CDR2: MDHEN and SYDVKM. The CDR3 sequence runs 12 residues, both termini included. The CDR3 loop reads CASSRADRVVFL.

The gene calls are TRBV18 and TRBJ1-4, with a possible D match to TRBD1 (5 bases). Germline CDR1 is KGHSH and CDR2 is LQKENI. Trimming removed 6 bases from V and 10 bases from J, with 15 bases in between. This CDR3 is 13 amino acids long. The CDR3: CASSPEGPRKLFF. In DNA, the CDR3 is TGTGCCAGCTCGCCGGAGGGGCCTCGAAAACTGTTTTTT.

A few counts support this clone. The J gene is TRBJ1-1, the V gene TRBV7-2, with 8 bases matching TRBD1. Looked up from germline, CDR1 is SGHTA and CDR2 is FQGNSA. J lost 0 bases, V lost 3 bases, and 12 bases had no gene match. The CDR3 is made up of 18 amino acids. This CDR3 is CASSFRGQGYVLNTEAFF. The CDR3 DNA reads TGTGCCAGCAGCTTCAGAGGACAGGGCTACGTCCTGAACACTGAAGCTTTCTTT.

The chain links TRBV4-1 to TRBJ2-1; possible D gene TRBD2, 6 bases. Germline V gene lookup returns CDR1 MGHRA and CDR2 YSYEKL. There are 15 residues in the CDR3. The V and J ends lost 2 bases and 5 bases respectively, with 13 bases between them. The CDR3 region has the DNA TGCGCCAGCAGCCAATTAGGACTATCCAACAATGAGCAGTTCTTC. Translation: CASSQLGLSNNEQFF.

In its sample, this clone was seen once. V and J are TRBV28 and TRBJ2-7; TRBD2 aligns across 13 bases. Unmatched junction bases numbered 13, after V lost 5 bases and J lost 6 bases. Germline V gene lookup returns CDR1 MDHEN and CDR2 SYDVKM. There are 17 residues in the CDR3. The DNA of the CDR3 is TGTGCCAGCAGTCCCGGACTAGCGGGAGACACTGGGGTCGAGCAGTACTTC. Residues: CASSPGLAGDTGVEQYF. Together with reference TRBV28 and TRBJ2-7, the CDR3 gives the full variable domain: DVKVTQSSRYLVKRTGEKVFLECVQDMDHENMFWYRQDPGLGLRLIYFSYDVKMKEKGDIPEGYSVSREKKERFSLILESASTNQTSMYLCASSPGLAGDTGVEQYFGPGTRLTVT.

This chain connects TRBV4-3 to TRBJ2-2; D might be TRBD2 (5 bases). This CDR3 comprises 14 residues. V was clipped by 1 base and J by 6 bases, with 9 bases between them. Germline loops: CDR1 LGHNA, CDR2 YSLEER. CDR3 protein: CASSQGLRAGELFF. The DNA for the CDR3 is TGCGCCAGCAGCCAAGGCTTGAGGGCCGGGGAGCTGTTTTTT.

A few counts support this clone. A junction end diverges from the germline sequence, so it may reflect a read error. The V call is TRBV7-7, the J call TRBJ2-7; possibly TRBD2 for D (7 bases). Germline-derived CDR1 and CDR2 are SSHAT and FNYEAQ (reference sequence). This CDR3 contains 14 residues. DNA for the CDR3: TGTGCTAGCAGCTTAGGGGGGGGACGCGACGAGCAGTACTTC. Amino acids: CASSLGGGRDEQYF. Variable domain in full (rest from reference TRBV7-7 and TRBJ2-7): GAGVSQSPRYKVTKRGQDVTLRCDPISSHATLYWYQQALGQGPEFLTYFNYEAQPDKSGLPSDRFSAERPEGSISTLTIQRTEQRDSAMYRCASSLGGGRDEQYFGPGTRLTVT.

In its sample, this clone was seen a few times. The CDR3: CASSFDTNTEAFF. In DNA, the CDR3 is TGTGCCAGCAGTTTCGACACCAACACTGAAGCTTTCTTT. This chain links TRBV2 with TRBJ1-1, with no clear D. The germline CDR1 and CDR2 sequences are SNHLY and FYNNEI. This CDR3 is built from 13 residues. Trimming removed 5 bases at V and 2 bases at J, with 9 bases between.

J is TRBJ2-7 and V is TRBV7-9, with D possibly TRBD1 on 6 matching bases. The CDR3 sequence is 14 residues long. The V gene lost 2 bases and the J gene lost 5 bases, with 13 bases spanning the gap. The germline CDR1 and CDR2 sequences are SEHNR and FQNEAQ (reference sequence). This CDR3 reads CASSLSQGSNEQYF. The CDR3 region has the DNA TGTGCCAGCAGCTTATCCCAGGGGTCCAACGAGCAGTACTTC.

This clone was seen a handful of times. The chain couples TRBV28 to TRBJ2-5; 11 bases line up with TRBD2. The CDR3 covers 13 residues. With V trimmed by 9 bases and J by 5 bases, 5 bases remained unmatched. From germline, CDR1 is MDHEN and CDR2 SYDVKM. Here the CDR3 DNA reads TGTGCCAGTATAGCGGGAGGGAGGGAGACCCAGTACTTC. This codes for CASIAGGRETQYF.

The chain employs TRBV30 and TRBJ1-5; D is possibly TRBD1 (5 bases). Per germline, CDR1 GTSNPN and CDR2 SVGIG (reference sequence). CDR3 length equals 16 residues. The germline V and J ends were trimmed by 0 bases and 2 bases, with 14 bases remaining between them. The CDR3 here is CAWSVRGLAGNQPQHF. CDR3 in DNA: TGTGCCTGGAGTGTACGGGGACTAGCCGGCAATCAGCCCCAGCATTTT.

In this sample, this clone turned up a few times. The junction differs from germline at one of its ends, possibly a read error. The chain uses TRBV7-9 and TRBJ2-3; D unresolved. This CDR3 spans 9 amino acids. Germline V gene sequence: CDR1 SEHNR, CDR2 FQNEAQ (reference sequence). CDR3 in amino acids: CASSLSQDF. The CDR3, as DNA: TGTGCCAGCAGCTTGAGCCAGGATTTT.

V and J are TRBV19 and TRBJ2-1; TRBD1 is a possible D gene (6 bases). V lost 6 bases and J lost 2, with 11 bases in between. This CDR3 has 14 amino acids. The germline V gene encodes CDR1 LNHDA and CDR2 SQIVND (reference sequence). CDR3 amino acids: CASRNRAAYNEQFF. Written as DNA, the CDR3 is TGTGCCAGTAGAAACAGGGCCGCCTACAATGAGCAGTTCTTC.

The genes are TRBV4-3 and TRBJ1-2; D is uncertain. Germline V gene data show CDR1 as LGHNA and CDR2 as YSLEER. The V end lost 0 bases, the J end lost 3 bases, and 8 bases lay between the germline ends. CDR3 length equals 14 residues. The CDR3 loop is CASSQEAGHYGYTF. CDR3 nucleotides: TGCGCCAGCAGCCAAGAGGCAGGCCACTATGGCTACACCTTC.

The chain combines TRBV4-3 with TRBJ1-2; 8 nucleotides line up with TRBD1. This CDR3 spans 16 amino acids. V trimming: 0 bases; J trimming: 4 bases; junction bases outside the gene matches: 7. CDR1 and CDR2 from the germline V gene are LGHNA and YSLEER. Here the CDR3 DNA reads TGCGCCAGCAGCCAAGATTTCGGGACAGGTCTCTATGGCTACACCTTC. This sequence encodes CASSQDFGTGLYGYTF.